These 10 T cell receptor beta chains were all obtained from the same sample, sequenced in a study of OX40 agonist ivuxolimab in advanced cancers. This table comes from immunoSEQ multiplex PCR, and its TCRdb copy is limited to in-frame clones, with some not included. Of around 82,000 clones in the sample, approximately 91% are singletons; the top ten hold 10% to 15%. The sequencing used CD4+ or CD8+ T cells sorted from blood, collected in a trial of the OX40 agonist ivuxolimab. These receptors originate from an adult with an advanced solid tumor such as melanoma, head and neck, liver or kidney cancer.

This sequence joins TRBV30 and TRBJ2-2; TRBD1 might be the D (5 bases). Per the germline V gene, CDR1 is GTSNPN and CDR2 is SVGIG (reference sequence). V gave up 4 bases and J gave up 6 bases, with 6 bases separating them. The CDR3 contains 11 residues. Here the CDR3 reads CAWTTAGELFF. Written as DNA, the CDR3 is TGTGCCTGGACGACAGCCGGGGAGCTGTTTTTT.

The chain combines TRBV23-1 with TRBJ2-1, with D possibly being TRBD2 (5 bases). TRBV23-1 is identified as an open reading frame with a role that is uncertain. The V and J ends lost 6 bases and 7 bases respectively, with 19 bases between them. There are 15 residues in the CDR3. The CDR3 is CASSHSDSSTNEQFF. Written as DNA, the CDR3 is TGCGCCAGCAGCCACTCGGACTCAAGTACAAATGAGCAGTTCTTC.

V gene TRBV21-1 combines with J gene TRBJ2-7; the table gives TRBD2 as D, unverified against the DNA. TRBV21-1 is a recognized pseudogene. The CDR3 is 13 residues long. As DNA, the CDR3 is TGTGCCAGCAGCAAAGAGGAGTCGGGCGAGCAGTACTTC. It encodes CASSKEESGEQYF.

This chain links TRBV27 with TRBJ2-7; 8 nucleotides line up with TRBD2. This CDR3 has 16 amino acids. V shed 2 bases, J shed 3 bases, and the junction held 9 bases outside the gene matches. From germline, CDR1 is MNHEY and CDR2 SMNVEV (reference sequence). The CDR3 region has the DNA TGTGCCAGCAGTTTAGTGGCGGGAGGTTTACTCTACGAGCAGTACTTC. Translated: CASSLVAGGLLYEQYF.

V is TRBV6-6 and J is TRBJ2-3, with D possibly matching TRBD2 (6 bases). V was trimmed by 2 bases and J by 3 bases, leaving 12 bases between them. Germline V gives CDR1 MNHNY, CDR2 SVGAGI (reference sequence). The CDR3 sequence is 15 residues long. The CDR3 nucleotides read TGTGCCAGCAGTTACGTCCCTCTAGCGACAGATACGCAGTATTTT. Its protein product is CASSYVPLATDTQYF.

This chain links TRBV28 with TRBJ2-7; tentative D call: TRBD1 (5 bases). CDR3 length: 15 amino acids. V was pared by 4 bases and J by 4 bases, with 17 bases between. The V gene's germline CDR1 is MDHEN and CDR2 SYDVKM. CDR3 sequence (DNA): TGTGCCAGCAGTTATCGACAGACTGGAGTGTACGAGCAGTACTTC. As protein: CASSYRQTGVYEQYF. Full variable domain (remainder filled in from reference TRBV28 and TRBJ2-7): DVKVTQSSRYLVKRTGEKVFLECVQDMDHENMFWYRQDPGLGLRLIYFSYDVKMKEKGDIPEGYSVSREKKERFSLILESASTNQTSMYLCASSYRQTGVYEQYFGPGTRLTVT.

The chain carries TRBV13 and TRBJ2-1; no clear D gene. The germline V and J ends were trimmed by 2 bases and 1 base, with 12 bases remaining between them. Germline CDR1 PRHDT, CDR2 FYEKMQ (reference sequence). The CDR3 spans 16 residues. The CDR3 is CASSLKASPSYNEQFF. Written as DNA, the CDR3 is TGTGCCAGCAGCTTAAAGGCCTCGCCATCCTACAATGAGCAGTTCTTC.

The J gene is TRBJ2-7, the V gene TRBV27, with 13 bases lining up with TRBD2. The CDR3 is made up of 19 amino acids. The trim removed 6 bases at V and 7 bases at J, leaving 21 bases unmatched. Germline-derived CDR1 and CDR2 are MNHEY and SMNVEV (reference sequence). The CDR3 DNA reads as TGTGCCAGCAGCAAAACGACTAGCGGGAGGATGATACCCCAGGGGGAGCAGTACTTC. This translates into CASSKTTSGRMIPQGEQYF.

The rearrangement links TRBV30 to TRBJ2-1, with D uncertain. The germline gives CDR1 GTSNPN, CDR2 SVGIG (reference sequence). CDR3 length: 13 residues. The V and J ends lost 3 bases and 8 bases respectively, with 14 bases between them. CDR3 DNA: TGTGCCTGGAGCCTATGGGGTCGGTATGAGCAGTTCTTC. Protein: CAWSLWGRYEQFF.

The J gene is TRBJ2-7, the V gene TRBV9; TRBD2 agrees at 12 bases. The length of the CDR3 is 15 residues. After removal of 3 bases from V and 7 bases from J, the junction contained 8 bases not matched to a gene. CDR1 and CDR2 (germline): SGDLS, YYNGEE. CDR3 DNA: TGTGCCAGCAGCGCTCGACTAGCGGGAGTGGGGGAGCAGTACTTC. Its protein is CASSARLAGVGEQYF.